Below are 9 T cell receptor beta chains sequenced from a single sample in a study of shared clonotypes between healthy human individuals. Libraries were prepared by immunoSEQ multiplex PCR; TCRdb keeps only in-frame clonotypes and omits some of them. The data show approximately 1,500,000 clones, with roughly 95% seen just once and about 1.2% held by the top ten. Sample: naive CD4+ T cells sorted from blood. Subset defined: CD45RA+ positively selected. These TCRs come from a man aged 25-40 years in good health.

The chain's CDR3 is CASSQSSGVDNEQFF. In DNA, the CDR3 is TGCGCCAGCAGCCAGTCTAGCGGGGTCGACAATGAGCAGTTCTTC. The genes are TRBV4-3 and TRBJ2-1; 9 bases are shared with TRBD2. Germline V gene data show CDR1 as LGHNA and CDR2 as YSLEER. This CDR3 is built from 15 residues. The V gene end was trimmed by 3 bases and the J gene end by 5 bases; junction bases not matched to a gene: 5.

The V and J genes are TRBV5-5 and TRBJ2-7, with 9 bases lining up with TRBD1. CDR1 SGHKS and CDR2 YYEKEE come from the germline V gene (reference sequence). The J segment lost 6 bases and the V segment lost 4 bases, leaving 11 bases of the junction unmatched. The CDR3 length is 15 residues. CDR3 nucleotides: TGTGCCAGCAGCATGACAGGGGGTAATGTTGCCGAGCAGTACTTC. Translated, it gives CASSMTGGNVAEQYF.

The chain carries TRBV5-1 and TRBJ2-1; tentative D call: TRBD2 (6 bases). CDR1 and CDR2 (germline): SGHRS, YFSETQ. The CDR3 covers 15 residues. Trimming left V 5 bases short and J 0 bases short, with 12 bases between. This CDR3 is CASSVEGSSYNEQFF. As DNA, the CDR3 is TGCGCCAGCAGTGTGGAGGGGAGCTCCTACAATGAGCAGTTCTTC. Full variable domain (rest looked up from reference TRBV5-1 and TRBJ2-1): KAGVTQTPRYLIKTRGQQVTLSCSPISGHRSVSWYQQTPGQGLQFLFEYFSETQRNKGNFPGRFSGRQFSNSRSEMNVSTLELGDSALYLCASSVEGSSYNEQFFGPGTRLTVL.

The genes are TRBV4-3 and TRBJ2-1, with 9 bases identical to TRBD2. Trimming at V came to 6 bases and at J to 6 bases, leaving 9 bases not matched to a gene. The length of the CDR3 is 15 residues. CDR1 and CDR2 from the germline V gene are LGHNA and YSLEER. CDR3 coding DNA: TGCGCCAGCAGTCCCGGGCTAGCGGGGATCAATGAGCAGTTCTTC. This sequence encodes CASSPGLAGINEQFF.

On this clone: The sample carries other DNA sequences with the same CDR3. The J gene is TRBJ2-3, the V gene TRBV10-3, with 8 positions matching TRBD2. Germline V gene sequence: CDR1 ENHRY, CDR2 SYGVKD. J gave up 3 bases and V 0 bases, and 2 bases lay outside the gene matches. This CDR3 is built from 15 residues. This CDR3 is CAISESSGSTDTQYF. CDR3 in DNA: TGTGCCATCAGTGAGTCGAGCGGGAGTACAGATACGCAGTATTTT.

The CDR3 nucleotides read TGTGCCTGGAGGCGGGACAGCCGTAACACTGAAGCTTTCTTT. Translating it yields CAWRRDSRNTEAFF. The V and J genes are TRBV30 and TRBJ1-1, with TRBD1 matching 7 bases. Germline CDR1 reads GTSNPN; CDR2 reads SVGIG (reference sequence). Trimming took 3 bases from V and 2 from J; bases not matched to a gene: 6. CDR3 length equals 14 residues.

The genes are TRBV7-6 and TRBJ2-1; perhaps TRBD2 as D (6 bases). The V end lost 3 bases, the J end lost 2 bases, and 14 bases lay between the germline ends. The CDR3 is 16 amino acids. Germline-derived CDR1 and CDR2 are SGHVS and FNYEAQ. As DNA, the CDR3 is TGTGCCAGCAGCTTGCACCGGGACTTAACCTACAATGAGCAGTTCTTC. The encoded protein is CASSLHRDLTYNEQFF.

Worth noting for this clone: At one boundary the junction diverges from the germline segment, which might be a read error. The chain recombines TRBV11-2 with TRBJ1-5; D is unclear. The CDR3 has 13 amino acids. Looked up from germline, CDR1 is SGHAT and CDR2 is FQNNGV. The CDR3 DNA reads TGTGCCATCAGCTTAGTGGGCTGCCAGCCCCAGCATTTT. Protein product: CAISLVGCQPQHF.

The gene calls are TRBV2 and TRBJ2-1; D gene ambiguous. CDR3 size: 13 residues. Germline loops: CDR1 SNHLY, CDR2 FYNNEI. Trimming removed 7 bases at V and 8 bases at J, with 15 bases between. The CDR3 nucleotides are TGTGCCAGCAAGATCGGGCTCTGGGATGAGCAGTTCTTC. This translates into CASKIGLWDEQFF. Looking up the rest from reference TRBV2 and TRBJ2-1 gives the full variable domain: EPEVTQTPSHQVTQMGQEVILRCVPISNHLYFYWYRQILGQKVEFLVSFYNNEISEKSEIFDDQFSVERPDGSNFTLKIRSTKLEDSAMYFCASKIGLWDEQFFGPGTRLTVL.